Below are 5 T cell receptor beta chains sequenced from a single sample in a study of T-cell memory formation after mild COVID-19. TCRdb re-analysed the 5' RACE reads in MiXCR, keeping a single row per CDR3 protein. This table holds some 330,000 distinct CDR3 sequences, about 21% found once. Material for sequencing was PBMCs or a T cell subset sorted from them (not recorded which). The receptor set was obtained from an adult woman who had mild COVID-19 (a few samples of this study predate the infection). Cell type and time point are not known.

The chain is built from TRBV7-9 and TRBJ2-7, with 10 bases identical to TRBD1. This CDR3 contains 13 residues. CDR1 is SEHNR and CDR2 is FQNEAQ in the germline V gene (reference sequence). J gave up 6 bases and V 8 bases, and 7 bases lay outside the gene matches. For the CDR3, the DNA is TGTGCCAGCCAAATCGGACAGGGGGTCGAGCAGTACTTC. It translates to CASQIGQGVEQYF.

In this sample, this clonotype turned up a few times. The chain combines TRBV7-9 with TRBJ2-3, with D hard to call. V was pared by 11 bases and J by 6 bases, with 21 bases between. CDR3 length: 14 amino acids. Germline CDR1 and CDR2: SEHNR and FQNEAQ (reference sequence). CDR3 loop: CAPFGGYFTDTQYF. The CDR3 nucleotides read TGTGCCCCATTTGGCGGATACTTCACCGATACGCAGTATTTT.

This clonotype occurred a few times. V is TRBV19 and J is TRBJ2-6, with D unresolved. Trimming left V 0 bases short and J 1 base short, with 4 bases between. CDR1 is LNHDA and CDR2 is SQIVND in the germline V gene (reference sequence). The CDR3 runs to 15 residues. CDR3 bases: TGTGCCAGTAGTATAGACGTATCTGGGGCCAACGTCCTGACTTTC. Translated: CASSIDVSGANVLTF.

V gene TRBV20-1 combines with J gene TRBJ1-2, with D maybe TRBD1 (5 bases). The CDR3 has 14 amino acids. CDR1 and CDR2 from the germline V gene are DFQATT and SNEGSKA (reference sequence). Trimming took off 6 bases at V and 4 bases at J, with 18 bases between the two ends. For the CDR3, the DNA is TGCAGTGCCATGAGTGGTAAGGGGTCCTATGGCTACACCTTC. It is translated as CSAMSGKGSYGYTF.

This clonotype was seen only a few times. The rearrangement joins TRBV5-1 to TRBJ2-7, with TRBD1 matching 7 bases. Germline CDR1 SGHRS, CDR2 YFSETQ. The CDR3 loop spans 15 amino acids. V lost 4 bases, J lost 5 bases, and 12 bases stayed unmatched. CDR3 DNA sequence: TGCGCCAGCAGCCGCACCCTGGGACAGTCCCACGAGCAGTACTTC. Amino acid sequence: CASSRTLGQSHEQYF.